The present entry profiles one TCR beta chain with its context. A few counts support this clonotype. The specificity of this receptor is unknown. Per-base qualities were not stored, and no clone one base away is much larger. Preparation of the library involved 5' RACE. The second PCR ran for roughly 7 to 11 cycles and used a J-beta primer mix along with a sample-barcoded 5' primer. Each TCR beta cDNA molecule received a unique molecular identifier from a template-switch 5' adaptor carrying 12 random nucleotides. Each sample yielded at least 2.5 million CDR3-containing paired-end reads. All of the RNA was converted into first-strand cDNA using the Mint cDNA synthesis kit, with a TRBC-specific oligonucleotide serving as the primer. All cDNA was treated with uracil-DNA glycosylase and then went through a first 18-cycle PCR with the universal primers M1SS and BC2_uni_R. As for how the authors treated the data: Normalization of each sample was performed by random selection of 1 million high-quality reads, each carrying a distinct molecular identifier. Instead of being binned into consensus sequences, reads that shared molecular identifiers were thrown out. CDR3 identification, clonotype clustering and error correction used MiTCR with a Q25 quality threshold and the strictest error-elimination algorithm. A nonparametric unseen species model with Euler transformation was used to estimate a lower bound on total TCR beta diversity. The public reads were reanalyzed by TCRdb: fastp trimming at Q25, MiXCR alignment, in-frame beta chains only. Every distinct CDR3 protein forms one entry, paired with its most common genes and DNA. TCRdb, not the authors, supplied the V and J calls. The sample table records 1,800,000 or so distinct CDR3 sequences; 39% of these occur just once. Roughly 23% of the sample goes to the ten largest clones.

The record originates from a study of blood T cells in healthy people across ages (dated by TCRdb to about 2015). Concerning the study at large: Template switching captured roughly one uniquely barcoded TCR beta cDNA molecule per two T cells in model experiments. Donors of different ages were randomly distributed across sequencing lanes to avoid experimental bias. The donors were divided into four age groups: young (average approximately 17 years), middle-aged (about 39), aged (approximately 62) and long-lived (about 84). Using the same blood draw, the study looked at two additional independent replicas of 1 million unique cDNA reads for two donors, one aged 18 to 30 and the other aged 80 or older. Using deep sequencing normalized with unique cDNA molecular identifiers, the study measured how TCR beta repertoire diversity changes with age. On the study overall, not on this receptor specifically: Compared with the aged group, the long-lived group had more naive CD4+ T cells, fewer expanded clones and increased TCR diversity, a pattern suggesting age selection. Conclusive comparison of naive and antigen-experienced compartments was prevented by the profiling of bulk unsorted PBMCs. The percentage of naive T cells measured by flow cytometry correlated strongly with observed TCR beta diversity. Total diversity estimates from one million sequenced T cells were considered lower bounds and underestimates. Donor CMV infection status was unknown, potentially confounding age-related changes in expanded clonotypes. Observed TCR beta diversity per million T cells fell roughly linearly with age, and a significant reduction was already apparent by age around 40.

Unmatched junction bases come to 5, with V trimmed by 1 base and J by 5 bases. There are 15 amino acids in the CDR3, from cysteine to phenylalanine inclusive. Only the CDR3 region is kept as DNA, spanning 45 bases read in frame from base 1. CDR1 and CDR2 were assigned from the germline V gene as MGHRA and YSYEKL. Donors were about 36 systemically healthy Caucasian individuals from Russia aged roughly 6 to 90 years. Each donor gave about 9.7 milliliters of peripheral blood, drawn into EDTA-treated Vacutainer tubes. PBMCs were isolated by Ficoll-Paque density-gradient centrifugation, with at least 7 million obtained per sample. Total RNA was extracted from PBMCs with Trizol reagent, with at least 5.5 micrograms obtained per sample. Naive CD45RAhigh/CD27high T cell percentages were measured by flow cytometry on a PBMC aliquot from every donor.

The sequence links TRBV4-1 to TRBJ1-1; 9 central bases correspond to TRBD1. Material: blood. The sequence derives from a human donor in good health. The DNA is TGCGCCAGCAGCCAAGTCGGGACAGGGAGGACTGAAGCTTTCTTT. Protein translation: CASSQVGTGRTEAFF.